This TCR beta chain was documented in a study of technical replicates of blood from several donors. CDR1 is SGHTA, CDR2 FQGNSA, per germline. Trimming cost V 1 base and J 6 bases, with 11 bases left between them. The CDR3 is made up of 14 amino acids. Libraries were prepared by immunoSEQ multiplex PCR; TCRdb keeps only in-frame clonotypes and omits some of them. The data hold about 67,000 clones, with under 98% observed a single time. The chain links TRBV7-2 to TRBJ2-3; D call uncertain. The sequenced material came from T cells isolated from PBMCs. The origin of this receptor is a human donor in good health. CDR3 protein: CASSLGQVWDTQYF. The CDR3 region has the DNA TGTGCCAGCAGCTTAGGGCAGGTTTGGGATACGCAGTATTTT.